The clone carrying this T cell receptor beta chain appeared many times. Its antigen is unidentified. Molecular-barcoded quantitative 5'-RACE produced these TCR beta libraries. Via MiXCR, TCRdb re-called the 5' RACE reads, giving one row per CDR3 protein. The table includes a few hundred thousand distinct CDR3 sequences, 20% to 30% detected once. This specimen comes from a study of CD8 T cells in ankylosing spondylitis. General study points: A motif in TCR beta, a set of fewer than ten highly homologous variants, appeared characteristic of ankylosing spondylitis blood. In reactive arthritis synovial fluid and blood, some motif variants had been reported before. Matched ankylosing spondylitis synovial fluid reportedly contained a significantly enriched population of disease-linked clones.

CDR1 DFQATT and CDR2 SNEGSKA come from the germline V gene (reference sequence). CDR3 length equals 13 residues. The V end was cut by 6 bases, the J end by 4 bases, with 14 bases between. The clonotype originates from a male donor with ankylosing spondylitis or in good health (not recorded which). The chain uses TRBV20-1 and TRBJ2-3; D tentatively fits TRBD1 or TRBD2 (6 bases each). Source material: blood, either unsorted or a sorted T cell fraction (not recorded which). CDR3 loop: CSALPGGADTQYF. The DNA of the CDR3 is TGCAGTGCCCTACCCGGGGGCGCAGATACGCAGTATTTT.